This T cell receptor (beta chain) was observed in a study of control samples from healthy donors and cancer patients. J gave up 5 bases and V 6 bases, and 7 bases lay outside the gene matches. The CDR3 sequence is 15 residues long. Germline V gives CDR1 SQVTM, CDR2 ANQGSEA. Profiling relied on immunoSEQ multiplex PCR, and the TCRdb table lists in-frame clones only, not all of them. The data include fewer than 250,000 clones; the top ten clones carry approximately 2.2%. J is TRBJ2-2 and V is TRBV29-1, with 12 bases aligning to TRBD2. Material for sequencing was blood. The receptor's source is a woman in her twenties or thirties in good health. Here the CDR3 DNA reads TGCAGCGTCTCTAGCGGGGGGGCCTTGACCGGGGAGCTGTTTTTT. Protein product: CSVSSGGALTGELFF.